The clone carrying this TCR beta chain was counted ten times or more. Its antigen is undetermined. The data derive from a study of T cell repertoires in cytomegalovirus infection. Study in general: In the study, CMV epitopes included recently identified HLA-C-restricted and well-studied HLA-B-restricted ones. Based on public TCR beta signatures, there were indications of CMV infection and of a matching HLA type.

TCRdb called the reads again in MiXCR, with one record for every CDR3 protein. This table has fewer than 1,000,000 distinct CDR3 sequences, approximately 32% appearing once. General study results and limits: Predominance within the ex vivo response was attributable to HLA-C-restricted CMV-specific TCR beta clonotypes. Summed frequency of shared TCR beta families picked out CMV carriers who also had the relevant HLA.

This CDR3 has 15 amino acids. The trim removed 4 bases at V and 2 bases at J, leaving 5 bases unmatched. V and J are TRBV12-3 or TRBV12-4 and TRBJ2-1, with TRBD1 matching 7 bases. Material: cultured CD8+ T cells from PBMCs, obtained from culture after CMV antigen stimulation. The source is a human donor in good health (CMV status not recorded). Some clones in this sample may be carry-over from other donors' samples. The CDR3 reads CASSSTGIAYNEQFF. CDR3 nucleotides: TGTGCCAGCAGTTCGACAGGGATCGCCTACAATGAGCAGTTCTTC.